This TCR beta chain was obtained from a study of post-analysis software for immune sequencing data. Points from the study as a whole: There were roughly five TRBV segments more frequent in patients than controls, and TRBV5-6, TRBV5-1 and TRBV20-1 were among them. Significantly decreased normalized Chao1 diversity was recorded for multiple sclerosis patients relative to controls.

Unique molecular identifiers featured in each of the TCR beta cDNA libraries. Each sample of roughly 0.9 to 11 million input T cells yielded 500,000 or so cDNA molecules, so each molecule approximated one T cell. In TCRdb, the PCR reads were re-called with MiXCR into one record per CDR3 protein. Among around 500,000 distinct CDR3 sequences listed, 30% to 40% were seen once. This clonotype was seen more than once but under ten times. No antigen is known for it. With 2 bases removed from V and 4 bases from J, the gap between germline ends came to 11 bases. Germline values: CDR1 SQVTM, CDR2 ANQGSEA. The CDR3 is made up of 13 amino acids.

The V and J genes are TRBV29-1 and TRBJ1-1, with no clear D. Material for sequencing was blood. The TCR comes from a girl under 18 with multiple sclerosis. The CDR3 DNA reads TGCAGCGTTGAAACAACCTGGGGCACTGAAGCTTTCTTT. Residues: CSVETTWGTEAFF.